This TCR beta chain was captured in a study of blood T cell repertoires in COVID-19. Study details: Acute and convalescent COVID-19 specimens originated in the United States, Italy and Spain. PBMCs, B-cell-depleted T cells, or T cells were the source of the cDNA or gDNA that made up the material.

The CDR3 spans 13 residues. Germline V lookup: CDR1 ENHRY, CDR2 SYGVKD. V was pared by 6 bases and J by 2 bases, with 0 bases of the junction left unmatched. A Seattle source enrolled patients during active infection and followed them longitudinally. Authors' processing steps: Amplification of reference gene primers was used by the study to estimate nucleated cell counts. Sequenced by immunoSEQ multiplex PCR; TCRdb stores in-frame clones only, minus some. The V and J calls and clone size are taken from that table; D and trimming were inferred from the DNA. The table has around 300,000 clones, roughly nine tenths seen once.

The receptor comes from a woman in her thirties with COVID-19, enrolled during active disease. What was sequenced was peripheral blood. The chain joins TRBV10-3 to TRBJ1-3; 8 nucleotides match TRBD1. The CDR3 nucleotides are TGTGCCATCAGGGACAGGGCTGGAAACACCATATATTTT. This encodes CAIRDRAGNTIYF.